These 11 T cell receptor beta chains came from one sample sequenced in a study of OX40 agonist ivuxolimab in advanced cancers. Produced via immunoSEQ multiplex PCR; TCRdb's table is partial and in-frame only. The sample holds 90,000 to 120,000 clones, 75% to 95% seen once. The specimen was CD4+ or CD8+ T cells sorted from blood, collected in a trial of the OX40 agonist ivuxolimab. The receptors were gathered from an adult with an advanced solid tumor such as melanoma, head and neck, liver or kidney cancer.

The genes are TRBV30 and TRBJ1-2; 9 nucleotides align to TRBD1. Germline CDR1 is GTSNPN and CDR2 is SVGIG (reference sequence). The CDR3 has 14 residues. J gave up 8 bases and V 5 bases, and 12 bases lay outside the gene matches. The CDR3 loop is CAWDLGTGPPGYTF. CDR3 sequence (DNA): TGTGCCTGGGACCTGGGGACAGGGCCCCCGGGCTACACCTTC.

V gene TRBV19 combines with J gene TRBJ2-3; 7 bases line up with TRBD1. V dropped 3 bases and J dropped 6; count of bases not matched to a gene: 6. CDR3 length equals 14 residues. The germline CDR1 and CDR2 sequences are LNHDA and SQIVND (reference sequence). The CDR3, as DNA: TGTGCCAGTAGTATCGGACAGGCCGGGGATACGCAGTATTTT. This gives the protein CASSIGQAGDTQYF.

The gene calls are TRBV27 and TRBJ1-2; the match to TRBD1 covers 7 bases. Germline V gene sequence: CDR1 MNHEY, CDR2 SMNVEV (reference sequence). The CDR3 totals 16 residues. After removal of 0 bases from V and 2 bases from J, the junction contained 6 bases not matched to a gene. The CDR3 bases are TGTGCCAGCAGTTTATCGGGAGACAGGGAGAACTATGGCTACACCTTC. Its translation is CASSLSGDRENYGYTF.

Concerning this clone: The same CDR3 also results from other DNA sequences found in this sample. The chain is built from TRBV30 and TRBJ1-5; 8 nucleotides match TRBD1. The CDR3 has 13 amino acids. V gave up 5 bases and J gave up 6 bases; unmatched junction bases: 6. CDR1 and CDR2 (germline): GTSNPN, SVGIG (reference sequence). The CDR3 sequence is CAWEGQGGQPQHF. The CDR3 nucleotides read TGTGCCTGGGAAGGACAGGGCGGTCAGCCCCAGCATTTT.

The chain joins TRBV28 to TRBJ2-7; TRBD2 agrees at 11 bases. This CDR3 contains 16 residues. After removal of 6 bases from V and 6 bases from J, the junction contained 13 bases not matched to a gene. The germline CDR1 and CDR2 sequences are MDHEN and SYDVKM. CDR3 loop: CASSLAGGGLVSEQYF. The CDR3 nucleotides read TGTGCCAGCAGCCTAGCGGGAGGTGGATTAGTTAGCGAGCAGTACTTC.

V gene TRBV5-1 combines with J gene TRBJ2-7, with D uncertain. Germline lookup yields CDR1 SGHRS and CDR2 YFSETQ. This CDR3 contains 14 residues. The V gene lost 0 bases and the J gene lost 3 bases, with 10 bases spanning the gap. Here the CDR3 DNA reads TGCGCCAGCAGCTTGGCCGCGGCAAGCTACGAGCAGTACTTC. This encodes CASSLAAASYEQYF.

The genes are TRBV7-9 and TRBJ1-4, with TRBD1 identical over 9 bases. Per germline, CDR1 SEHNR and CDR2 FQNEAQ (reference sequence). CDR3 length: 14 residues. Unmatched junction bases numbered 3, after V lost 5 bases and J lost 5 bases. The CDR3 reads CASSPTGGNEKLFF. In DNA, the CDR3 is TGTGCCAGCAGCCCGACAGGGGGGAATGAAAAACTGTTTTTT. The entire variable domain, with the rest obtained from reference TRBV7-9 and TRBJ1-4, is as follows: DTGVSQNPRHKITKRGQNVTFRCDPISEHNRLYWYRQTLGQGPEFLTYFQNEAQLEKSRLLSDRFSAERPKGSFSTLEIQRTEQGDSAMYLCASSPTGGNEKLFFGSGTQLSVL.

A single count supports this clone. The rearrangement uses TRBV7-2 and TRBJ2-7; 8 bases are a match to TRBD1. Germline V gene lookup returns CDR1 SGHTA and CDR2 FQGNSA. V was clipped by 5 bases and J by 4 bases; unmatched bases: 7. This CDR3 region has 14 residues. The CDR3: CASSTDRVTYEQYF. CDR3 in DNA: TGTGCCAGCAGCACGGACAGGGTTACATACGAGCAGTACTTC.

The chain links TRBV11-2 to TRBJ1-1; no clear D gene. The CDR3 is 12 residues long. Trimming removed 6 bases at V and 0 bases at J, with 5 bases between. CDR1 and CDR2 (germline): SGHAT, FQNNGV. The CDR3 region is CASRTLNTEAFF. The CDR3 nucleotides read TGTGCCAGCAGAACATTGAACACTGAAGCTTTCTTT. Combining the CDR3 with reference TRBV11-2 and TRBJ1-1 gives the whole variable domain EAGVAQSPRYKIIEKRQSVAFWCNPISGHATLYWYQQILGQGPKLLIQFQNNGVVDDSQLPKDRFSAERLKGVDSTLKIQPAKLEDSAVYLCASRTLNTEAFFGQGTRLTVV.

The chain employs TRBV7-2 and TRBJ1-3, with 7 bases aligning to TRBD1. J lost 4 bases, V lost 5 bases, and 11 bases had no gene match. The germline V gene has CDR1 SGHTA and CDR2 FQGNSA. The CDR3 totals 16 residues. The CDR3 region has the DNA TGTGCCAGCAGCCAGACAGGGATAAGGTTCGGAAACACCATATATTTT. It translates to CASSQTGIRFGNTIYF.

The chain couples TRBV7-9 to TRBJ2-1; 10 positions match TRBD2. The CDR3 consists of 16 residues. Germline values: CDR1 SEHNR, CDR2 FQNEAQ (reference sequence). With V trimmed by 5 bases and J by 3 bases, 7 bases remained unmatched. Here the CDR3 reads CASSPSGTSDYNEQFF. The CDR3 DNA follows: TGTGCCAGCAGCCCTAGTGGGACTAGCGACTACAATGAGCAGTTCTTC.